This T cell receptor beta chain was observed in a study of cytomegalovirus exposure and HLA in healthy donors. V was clipped by 5 bases and J by 4 bases; unmatched bases: 4. Germline lookup yields CDR1 SGHNT and CDR2 YENEEA. This CDR3 has 14 residues. On this clone: Its antigen remains unknown.

Study-wide results and caveats: Common viral pathogens were later found to be apparently linked to several of the most significant clusters. Serostatus for CMV was the only available immune exposure information. TCR beta V- and J-gene trimming, according to a later analysis, was linked to a missense DCLRE1C variant. On later analysis, the bulk of CMV-associated TCR beta chains appeared to be HLA-restricted.

In the PCR, 60 Vbeta and 13 Jbeta primers were used. The repertoire was sequenced with immunoSEQ multiplex PCR; TCRdb's copy has only in-frame clones and lacks some. The sample holds 100,000 to 150,000 clones; around four fifths are singletons and the top ten take around 4.1%. The chain combines TRBV11-3 with TRBJ2-1, with 8 bases aligning to TRBD1. The sequence derives from a woman between 35 and 50 years old in good health and CMV-seronegative. The specimen sequenced was PBMCs. CDR3 protein: CASSPGTGYNEQFF. The CDR3 DNA reads TGTGCCAGCAGCCCGGGGACAGGATACAATGAGCAGTTCTTC.